Below, one TCR beta chain is given with its context. Relative to the germline gene, one junction end is altered; a read error may explain this. Germline V gives CDR1 SEHNR, CDR2 FQNEAQ (reference sequence). CDR3 size: 10 residues. Primers included in the PCR were 60 Vbeta and 13 Jbeta primers. The data were produced by immunoSEQ multiplex PCR, yet TCRdb's version contains in-frame clones alone and is incomplete. The table lists over 130,000 clones, just over 65% of them singletons. This sample was included in a study of cytomegalovirus exposure and HLA in healthy donors. Sequencing input: PBMCs. The origin of this receptor is a woman aged 55 to 70 in good health and CMV-seronegative. V gene TRBV7-9 combines with J gene TRBJ1-2; D gene unclear. CDR3 region: CASSKEGSSF. The CDR3 nucleotides are TGTGCCAGCAGCAAGGAGGGAAGTTCTTTC.